What follows describes a single TCR beta chain. Its antigen is undetermined. TCRdb's copy holds only in-frame clones and misses some; the assay was immunoSEQ multiplex PCR. The data show 50,000 or so clones, roughly nine tenths seen once. This sample was included in a study of lymphopenia after photon versus proton radiotherapy. V shed 0 bases and J shed 6 bases, with 28 bases lying between them. Germline V lookup: CDR1 SGHRS, CDR2 YFSETQ. This CDR3 region has 20 residues. Study-wide results and limits: Oligoclonal CD8+ Temra expansion after nadir drove photon patients' diversity drop. Photon-treated patients lost naive T cells and TCR diversity; proton-treated stayed stable. Survival link was tested only in deceased patients; proton benefit remains a possibility. In patients who died, overall survival fell as post-nadir TCR diversity dropped more.

This TCR was sampled from a woman in her thirties or forties with cholangiocarcinoma. J is TRBJ2-1 and V is TRBV5-1; D might be TRBD1 or TRBD2, each matching 5 bases. This specimen was peripheral blood, taken from a patient treated with photon-based radiotherapy. The CDR3 coding sequence is TGCGCCAGCAGCTTGGAGGGGCCGGGAATAAATTACTATGGGGGCAATGAGCAGTTCTTC. It specifies CASSLEGPGINYYGGNEQFF.